The rows below give T cell receptor beta chains drawn from one sample of a study of shared clonotypes between healthy human individuals. Profiling relied on immunoSEQ multiplex PCR, and the TCRdb table lists in-frame clones only, not all of them. Of millions of clones listed, about 95% are singletons. The source material was naive CD8+ T cells sorted from blood. The origin of the receptors is a man between 18 and 29 years old in good health. Each CDR3 is given with its conserved first and last residue. D genes are given only for firm matches. Not every row has a clone size; where given, it reads once, few, many or a size class.

TRBD2 TRBJ2-3 TRBV27 - CASSPILPSGATDTQYF TGTGCCAGCAGCCCGATCCTTCCTAGCGGTGCCACAGATACGCAGTATTTT
- TRBJ2-7 TRBV2 - CASSESGGEIYGEQYF TGTGCCAGCAGTGAATCGGGGGGCGAGATTTACGGGGAGCAGTACTTC
- TRBJ2-7 TRBV9 - CASSVSSTESTYEQYF TGTGCCAGCAGCGTATCCTCGACGGAAAGTACCTACGAGCAGTACTTC
TRBD2 TRBJ2-5 TRBV27 once CASSFTGGPGETQYF TGTGCCAGCAGTTTCACGGGGGGGCCGGGGGAGACCCAGTACTTC
- TRBJ1-2 TRBV7-9 - CASSPPLSGRGEVSYGYTF TGTGCCAGCAGCCCGCCCCTATCCGGGAGGGGAGAAGTTAGTTATGGCTACACCTTC
- TRBJ1-1 TRBV4-1 - CASSQNSEGSRFF TGCGCCAGCAGCCAAAATTCTGAAGGCAGCCGTTTCTTT
TRBD1 TRBJ1-2 TRBV27 - CASSPRTGVFDGYTF TGTGCCAGCAGTCCAAGGACAGGTGTGTTCGATGGCTACACCTTC
- TRBJ2-7 TRBV9 - CASSVGWVSTYEQYF TGTGCCAGCAGCGTAGGGTGGGTCTCGACCTACGAGCAGTACTTC
- TRBJ2-3 TRBV10-3 - CAISFTGTLGPDTQYF TGTGCCATCAGTTTTACCGGGACCCTGGGCCCAGATACGCAGTATTTT
TRBD2 TRBJ2-3 TRBV19 - CASSIYSGTTDTQYF TGTGCCAGTAGTATTTATAGCGGGACGACAGATACGCAGTATTTT
TRBD2 TRBJ2-3 TRBV2 - CASSVQREGQVADTQYF TGTGCCAGCAGTGTCCAGCGGGAGGGCCAGGTAGCAGATACGCAGTATTTT
TRBD2 TRBJ2-1 TRBV7-9 - CASSLILAGGLDEQFF TGTGCCAGCAGCTTAATTCTAGCGGGGGGTCTCGATGAGCAGTTCTTC
- TRBJ2-7 TRBV7-9 - CASSLTDYYEQYF TGTGCCAGCAGCTTAACTGATTACTACGAGCAGTACTTC
- TRBJ1-2 TRBV13 - CASSLGTDYGYTF TGTGCCAGCAGCTTAGGGACTGACTATGGCTACACCTTC
- TRBJ2-7 TRBV6-1 - CASSEYRDYEQYF TGTGCCAGCAGTGAGTACAGAGACTACGAGCAGTACTTC
- TRBJ2-5 TRBV27 - CASRVQSSTASGTQYF TGTGCCAGCAGGGTCCAAAGTTCGACAGCCTCAGGGACCCAGTACTTC
- TRBJ1-1 TRBV6-6 few CASGPVNTEAFF TGTGCCAGCGGACCTGTGAACACTGAAGCTTTCTTT
TRBD1 TRBJ2-3 TRBV2 - CASVMTGSGDTQYF TGTGCCAGCGTTATGACAGGGTCAGGAGATACGCAGTATTTT
- TRBJ2-3 TRBV28 - CASSPGAISTDTQYF TGTGCCAGCAGTCCCGGGGCAATAAGCACAGATACGCAGTATTTT
TRBD1 TRBJ1-6 TRBV25-1 - CASRGPGDRPWSGSPLHF TGTGCCAGCAGGGGACCGGGGGACAGGCCTTGGAGTGGGTCACCCCTCCACTTT
- TRBJ2-3 TRBV11-2 few CASSLEKRSTDTQYF TGTGCCAGCAGCTTAGAGAAGCGGAGCACAGATACGCAGTATTTT
TRBD2 TRBJ2-1 TRBV4-3 - CASSQELSGEGLYNEQFF TGCGCCAGCAGCCAAGAGCTTAGCGGGGAGGGTTTATACAATGAGCAGTTCTTC